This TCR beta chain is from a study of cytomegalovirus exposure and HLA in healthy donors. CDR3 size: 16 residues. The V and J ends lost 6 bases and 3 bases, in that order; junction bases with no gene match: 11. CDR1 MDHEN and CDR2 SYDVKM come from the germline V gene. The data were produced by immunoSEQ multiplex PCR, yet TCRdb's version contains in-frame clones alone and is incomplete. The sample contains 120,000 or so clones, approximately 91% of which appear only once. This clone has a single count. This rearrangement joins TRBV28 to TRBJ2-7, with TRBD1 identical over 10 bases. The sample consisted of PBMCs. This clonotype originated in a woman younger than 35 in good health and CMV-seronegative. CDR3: CASSPGGQGFGYEQYF. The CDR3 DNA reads TGTGCCAGCAGCCCGGGGGGACAGGGGTTTGGCTACGAGCAGTACTTC.